The present T cell receptor (beta chain) was sequenced within a study of neurological immune-mediated disorders. This clonotype was counted ten times or more. Its antigen is still unknown. Study-level results: Across subjects, no CDR3 amino acid sequence appeared in expanded clones of more than one subject, a finding that suggested private repertoires in all groups.

As to time point: longitudinal time-point 3. Every sequencing run generated over 180 million TCR-beta sequences from 15-18 subjects. TCRdb independently ran MiXCR on the 5' RACE reads; one entry per CDR3 protein. Seen here are around 49,000 distinct CDR3 sequences, roughly 13% observed once, and the top ten hold about 10%. The sequenced material came from PBMCs. The sequence derives from a male donor with HTLV-1-associated myelopathy (HAM/TSP).

CDR3 region: CATSRRDSPYEQYF. Here the CDR3 DNA reads TGTGCCACCAGCAGACGGGACAGCCCCTACGAGCAGTACTTC. The V call is TRBV15, the J call TRBJ2-7; 7 bases align to TRBD1. Germline values: CDR1 LNHNV, CDR2 YYDKDF (reference sequence). After removal of 2 bases from V and 2 bases from J, the junction contained 3 bases not matched to a gene. The CDR3 runs to 14 residues.